The rows below give T cell receptor beta chains drawn from one sample of a study of T cells in Graves' hyperthyroidism and ophthalmopathy. Via MiXCR, TCRdb re-called the multiplex PCR reads, giving one row per CDR3 protein. The data contain 480,000 or so distinct CDR3 sequences, about 46% of them singletons. The sample was peripheral blood or thyroid tissue (not recorded which). These receptors were taken from an adult woman with Graves' disease, either hyperthyroidism or ophthalmopathy (not recorded which). CDR3s include the opening cysteine and the closing phenylalanine or tryptophan. The D gene is left open where the match is weak. Only some rows state a clone size, as once, few, many or a class for expanded clones.

v_call	clone_size	j_call	d_call	cdr3_aa	cdr3_nt
TRBV9	-	TRBJ2-7	TRBD1	CASSVGAGGYEQYF	TGTGCCAGCAGCGTAGGGGCAGGGGGCTACGAGCAGTACTTC
TRBV20-1	many	TRBJ1-1	TRBD1	CSARNRGQGTTEAFF	TGCAGTGCTAGGAATAGGGGACAGGGAACAACTGAAGCTTTCTTT
TRBV6-2/TRBV6-3	few	TRBJ1-1	TRBD1	CASQGAVSNTEAFF	TGTGCCAGCCAGGGGGCGGTAAGCAACACTGAAGCTTTCTTT
TRBV12-3/TRBV12-4	-	TRBJ1-1	-	CASSRTGSAQVVAFF	TGTGCCAGCAGTAGGACTGGATCGGCCCAAGTAGTGGCTTTCTTT
TRBV4-1	-	TRBJ1-5	-	CASSQGSGTTTNQPQHF	TGCGCCAGCAGCCAAGGGTCAGGGACAACTACCAATCAGCCCCAGCATTTT
TRBV29-1	-	TRBJ1-3	-	CSVHHGQNTIYF	TGCAGCGTTCACCACGGACAGAACACCATATATTTT
TRBV14	-	TRBJ2-7	-	CASSRTGTPDSYEQYF	TGTGCCAGCAGCCGCACCGGGACGCCGGACTCCTACGAGCAGTACTTC
TRBV7-2	-	TRBJ2-5	TRBD1	CASSAPGQGMETQYF	TGTGCCAGCAGCGCCCCGGGACAGGGGATGGAGACCCAGTACTTC
TRBV28	many	TRBJ2-5	-	CASSFRQETQYF	TGTGCCAGCAGTTTTCGACAAGAGACCCAGTACTTC
TRBV3-1	few	TRBJ1-5	TRBD1	CASSHQGGPNQPQHF	TGTGCCAGCAGCCACCAGGGGGGCCCAAATCAGCCCCAGCATTTT
TRBV10-3	-	TRBJ2-5	TRBD1	CAISRTGCRETQYF	TGTGCCATCAGTCGGACAGGGTGCCGAGAGACCCAGTACTTC
TRBV7-9	-	TRBJ1-3	TRBD1	CASSLKPGQGAGNTIYF	TGTGCCAGCAGCCTGAAACCGGGACAGGGGGCTGGAAACACCATATATTTT
TRBV12-3/TRBV12-4	many	TRBJ1-1	-	CASSDLNTEAFF	TGTGCCAGCAGTGATTTGAACACTGAAGCTTTCTTT
TRBV19	-	TRBJ1-2	-	CASTPGRSYGYTF	TGTGCCAGCACCCCCGGGAGATCCTATGGCTACACCTTC
TRBV10-2	-	TRBJ1-3	-	CASRSGDTIYF	TGCGCCAGCAGGTCGGGGGACACCATATATTTT
TRBV29-1	-	TRBJ1-2	-	CSVRAGGYTF	TGCAGCGTTCGAGCGGGGGGCTACACCTTC
TRBV7-3	-	TRBJ2-7	-	CVSSQGQSRANSYEQYF	TGCGTCAGCAGCCAAGGACAGTCCCGGGCCAACTCCTACGAGCAGTACTTC
TRBV20-1	-	TRBJ1-6	TRBD1	CSARPEDRVYSPLHF	TGCAGTGCTAGGCCTGAAGACAGGGTGTATTCACCCCTCCACTTT
TRBV27	-	TRBJ2-7	-	CASRRSVGGYEQYF	TGTGCCAGCAGACGCTCAGTGGGGGGCTACGAGCAGTACTTC
TRBV3-1	-	TRBJ2-2	TRBD2	CASSPPAGLAGELFF	TGTGCCAGCAGCCCACCAGCGGGGTTGGCCGGGGAGCTGTTTTTT
TRBV25-1	few	TRBJ1-2	-	CASSEGTAVYGYTF	TGTGCCAGCAGTGAAGGGACCGCCGTATATGGCTACACCTTC
TRBV7-2	many	TRBJ1-1	-	CASSSQGARETEAFF	TGTGCCAGCAGCTCCCAGGGTGCAAGGGAAACTGAAGCTTTCTTT